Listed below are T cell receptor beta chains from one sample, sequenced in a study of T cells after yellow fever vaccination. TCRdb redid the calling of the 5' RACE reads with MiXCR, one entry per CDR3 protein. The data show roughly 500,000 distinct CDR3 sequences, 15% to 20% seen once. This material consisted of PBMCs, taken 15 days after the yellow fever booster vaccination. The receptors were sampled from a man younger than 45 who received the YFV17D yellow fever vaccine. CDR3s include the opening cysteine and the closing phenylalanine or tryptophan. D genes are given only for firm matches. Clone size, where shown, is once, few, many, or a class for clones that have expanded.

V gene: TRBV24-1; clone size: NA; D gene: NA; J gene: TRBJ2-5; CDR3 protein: CATSDLADKETQYF; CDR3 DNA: TGTGCCACCAGTGATTTAGCCGACAAAGAGACCCAGTACTTC
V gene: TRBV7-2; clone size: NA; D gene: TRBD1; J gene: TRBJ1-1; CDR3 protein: CASSLTGTDTEAFF; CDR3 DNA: TGTGCCAGCAGCCTGACAGGGACGGACACTGAAGCTTTCTTT
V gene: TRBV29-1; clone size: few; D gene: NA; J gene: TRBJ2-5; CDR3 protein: CSVVGGGAETQYF; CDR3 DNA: TGCAGCGTTGTTGGAGGGGGGGCTGAGACCCAGTACTTC
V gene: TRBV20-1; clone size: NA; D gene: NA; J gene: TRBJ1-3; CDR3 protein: CSARDLNTIYF; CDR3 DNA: TGCAGTGCTAGAGATCTGAACACCATATATTTT
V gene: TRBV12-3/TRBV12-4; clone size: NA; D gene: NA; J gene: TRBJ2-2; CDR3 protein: CASTGPRNTGELFF; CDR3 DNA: TGTGCCAGCACGGGCCCTAGGAACACCGGGGAGCTGTTTTTT
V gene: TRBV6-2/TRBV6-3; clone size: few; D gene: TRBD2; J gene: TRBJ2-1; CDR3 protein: CASRLAGGDEQFF; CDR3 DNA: TGTGCCAGCAGACTAGCGGGAGGGGATGAGCAGTTCTTC
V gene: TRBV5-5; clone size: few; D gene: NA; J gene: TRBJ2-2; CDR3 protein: CASRADRTLVGELFF; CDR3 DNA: TGTGCCAGCAGAGCAGACAGAACCCTCGTCGGGGAGCTGTTTTTT
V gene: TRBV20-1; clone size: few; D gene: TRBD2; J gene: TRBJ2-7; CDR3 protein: CSARGTGTSSYEQYF; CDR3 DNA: TGCAGTGCTAGAGGAACCGGGACTAGCTCCTACGAGCAGTACTTC
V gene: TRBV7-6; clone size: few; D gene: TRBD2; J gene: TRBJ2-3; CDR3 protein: CASSSGLAGVGGTDTQYF; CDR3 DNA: TGTGCCAGCAGCTCCGGACTAGCGGGAGTGGGGGGGACAGATACGCAGTATTTT
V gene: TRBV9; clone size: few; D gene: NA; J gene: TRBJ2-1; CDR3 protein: CASSVGGGGRTYNEQFF; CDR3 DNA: TGTGCCAGCAGCGTGGGTGGGGGCGGACGAACATACAATGAGCAGTTCTTC
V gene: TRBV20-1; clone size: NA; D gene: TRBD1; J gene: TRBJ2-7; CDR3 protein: CSAWQGTGYEQYF; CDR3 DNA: TGCAGTGCTTGGCAGGGGACAGGCTACGAGCAGTACTTC
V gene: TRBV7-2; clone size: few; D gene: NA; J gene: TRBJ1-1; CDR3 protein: CASSSRTYEAFF; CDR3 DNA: TGTGCCAGCAGCTCACGGACCTATGAAGCTTTCTTT
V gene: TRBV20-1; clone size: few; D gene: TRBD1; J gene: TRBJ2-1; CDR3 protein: CSARGTGPSSEQFF; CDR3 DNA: TGCAGTGCTAGAGGGACAGGGCCATCGAGCGAGCAGTTCTTC
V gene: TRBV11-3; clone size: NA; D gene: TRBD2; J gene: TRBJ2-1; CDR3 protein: CAGYRKGGRGEQFF; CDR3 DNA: TGTGCCGGCTATCGAAAGGGAGGGCGGGGAGAGCAGTTCTTC
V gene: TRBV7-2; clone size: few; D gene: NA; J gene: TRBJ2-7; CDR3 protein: CASSLGRGPGEQYF; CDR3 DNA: TGTGCCAGCAGCTTAGGAAGGGGCCCCGGAGAGCAGTACTTC
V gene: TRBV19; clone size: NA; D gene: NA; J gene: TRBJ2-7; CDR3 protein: CASSYGTTYEQYF; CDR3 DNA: TGTGCCAGTAGTTATGGGACAACCTACGAGCAGTACTTC
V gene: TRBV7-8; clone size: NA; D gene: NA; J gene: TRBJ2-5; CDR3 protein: CASSLVGLHQETQYF; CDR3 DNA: TGTGCCAGCAGCTTAGTTGGACTCCACCAAGAGACCCAGTACTTC
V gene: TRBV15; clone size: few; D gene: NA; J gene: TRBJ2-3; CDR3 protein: CATSRDARIGWQYF; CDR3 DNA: TGTGCCACCAGCAGAGATGCGAGGATCGGGTGGCAGTATTTT
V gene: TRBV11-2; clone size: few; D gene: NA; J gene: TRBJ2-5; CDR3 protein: CASSLDAWRGPQF; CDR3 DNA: TGTGCCAGCAGCTTAGATGCATGGCGCGGGCCCCAGTTC
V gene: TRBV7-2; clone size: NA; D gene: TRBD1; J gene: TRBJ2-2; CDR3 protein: CASSLYRGNTGELFF; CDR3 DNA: TGTGCCAGCAGCTTATACAGGGGCAACACCGGGGAGCTGTTTTTT
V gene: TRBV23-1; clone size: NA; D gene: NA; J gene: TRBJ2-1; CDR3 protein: CARGAGDNEQFF; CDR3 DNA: TGCGCTCGAGGGGCAGGGGACAATGAGCAGTTCTTC
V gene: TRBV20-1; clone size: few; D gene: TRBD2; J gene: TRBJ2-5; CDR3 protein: CSSIKREEETQYF; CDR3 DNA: TGCAGCAGTATCAAGCGGGAGGAAGAGACCCAGTACTTC
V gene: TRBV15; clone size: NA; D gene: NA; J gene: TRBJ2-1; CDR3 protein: CATSSNSGKTQFF; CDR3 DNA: TGTGCCACCAGCTCGAATTCGGGGAAAACGCAGTTCTTC
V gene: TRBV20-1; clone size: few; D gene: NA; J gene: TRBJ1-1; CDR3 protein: CSALGGTEAFF; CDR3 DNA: TGCAGTGCCTTGGGGGGAACTGAAGCTTTCTTT
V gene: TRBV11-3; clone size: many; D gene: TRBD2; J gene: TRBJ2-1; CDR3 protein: CASSPGGGNEQFF; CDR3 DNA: TGTGCCAGCAGCCCGGGGGGGGGGAATGAGCAGTTCTTC
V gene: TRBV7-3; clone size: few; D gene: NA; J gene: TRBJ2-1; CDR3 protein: CASSLINRPLNEQFF; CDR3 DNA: TGTGCCAGCAGCTTGATTAACAGGCCTCTGAATGAGCAGTTCTTC
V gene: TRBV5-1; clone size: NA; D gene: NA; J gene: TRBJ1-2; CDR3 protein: CASSLVGDGYTF; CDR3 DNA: TGCGCCAGCAGCTTGGTCGGGGATGGCTACACCTTC